Presented here are 32 T cell receptor beta chains from one specimen sequenced in a study of T cell changes during pregnancy in multiple sclerosis. Profiled with immunoSEQ multiplex PCR; TCRdb holds only in-frame clones, not every one. This sample has about 59,000 clones, with around 90% found just once. The sequencing used peripheral blood, collected in the second trimester of pregnancy. The receptors stem from a female donor with multiple sclerosis, enrolled in a pregnancy study.

The rearrangement joins TRBV30 to TRBJ1-1; TRBD1 matches at 9 bases. From germline, CDR1 is GTSNPN and CDR2 SVGIG (reference sequence). V lost 2 bases to trimming and J lost 4 bases; unmatched junction nucleotides: 8. This CDR3 is 15 amino acids long. The CDR3 reads CAWSRDRAGSTEAFF. CDR3 DNA: TGTGCCTGGAGTAGGGACAGGGCAGGAAGCACTGAAGCTTTCTTT.

This clone was seen a single time. This chain joins TRBV5-4 and TRBJ2-1; 7 nucleotides match TRBD1. The CDR3 length is 16 residues. Per the germline V gene, CDR1 is SGHNT and CDR2 is YYREEE (reference sequence). The V segment lost 1 base and the J segment 3 bases; nucleotides outside the gene matches: 7. CDR3 in DNA: TGTGCCAGCAGCTTGTCATCTGGACAGGTCTACAATGAGCAGTTCTTC. Translation: CASSLSSGQVYNEQFF. Supplemented by reference TRBV5-4 and TRBJ2-1, the full variable domain reads ETGVTQSPTHLIKTRGQQVTLRCSSQSGHNTVSWYQQALGQGPQFIFQYYREEENGRGNFPPRFSGLQFPNYSSELNVNALELDDSALYLCASSLSSGQVYNEQFFGPGTRLTVL.

The rearrangement uses TRBV5-1 and TRBJ2-5, with TRBD2 matching 9 bases. The germline CDR1 and CDR2 sequences are SGHRS and YFSETQ. V lost 1 base to trimming and J lost 1 base; unmatched junction nucleotides: 2. The CDR3 extends over 15 amino acids. CDR3 nucleotides: TGCGCCAGCAGCTTGTTTAGCGGGGGCCAAGAGACCCAGTACTTC. This gives the protein CASSLFSGGQETQYF. The full variable domain, rest sourced from reference TRBV5-1 and TRBJ2-5, is KAGVTQTPRYLIKTRGQQVTLSCSPISGHRSVSWYQQTPGQGLQFLFEYFSETQRNKGNFPGRFSGRQFSNSRSEMNVSTLELGDSALYLCASSLFSGGQETQYFGPGTRLLVL.

The J gene is TRBJ2-7, the V gene TRBV18; a weak D match, TRBD1 (5 bases). V dropped 5 bases and J dropped 4 bases, with 12 bases sitting between them. CDR3 length: 13 residues. Germline lookup yields CDR1 KGHSH and CDR2 LQKENI. CDR3 bases: TGTGCCAGCTCAGCGGCAAGACAGTACGAGCAGTACTTC. As protein: CASSAARQYEQYF.

This clone showed up just a few times. The chain couples TRBV6-1 to TRBJ1-6; no firm D call. The CDR3 consists of 13 residues. The germline CDR1 and CDR2 sequences are MNHNS and SASEGT. The V end lost 2 bases, the J end lost 10 bases, and 9 bases lay between the germline ends. The CDR3 region has the DNA TGTGCCAGCAGTGAAATGGCGGGCTCACCCCTCCACTTT. Translating gives CASSEMAGSPLHF.

This clone was counted once. The chain uses TRBV6-1 and TRBJ1-2; D gene unclear. The CDR3 extends over 12 amino acids. The V gene lost 6 bases and the J gene lost 2 bases, with 7 bases spanning the gap. The germline V gene encodes CDR1 MNHNS and CDR2 SASEGT. CDR3 DNA sequence: TGTGCCAGCAGCTACAGCAACTATGGCTACACCTTC. Its translation: CASSYSNYGYTF.

This clone has only one observation. The chain carries TRBV7-9 and TRBJ2-7; 7 positions agree with TRBD1. CDR1 is SEHNR, CDR2 FQNEAQ, per germline (reference sequence). V was pared by 5 bases and J by 6 bases, with 10 bases of the junction left unmatched. The CDR3 is made up of 14 amino acids. Here the CDR3 reads CASSLGRQGREQYF. The CDR3 coding sequence is TGTGCCAGCAGCCTGGGCCGACAGGGCCGCGAGCAGTACTTC.

The chain links TRBV2 to TRBJ2-3; 10 positions match TRBD1. The CDR3 extends over 16 amino acids. V lost 6 bases, J lost 0 bases, and 6 bases stayed unmatched. Looked up from germline, CDR1 is SNHLY and CDR2 is FYNNEI. The CDR3 is CASRARTGGSTDTQYF. Written as DNA, the CDR3 is TGTGCCAGCAGGGCTCGGACAGGGGGGAGCACAGATACGCAGTATTTT.

V gene TRBV7-2 combines with J gene TRBJ1-2, with a tentative D call TRBD1 (6 bases). The CDR3 runs to 15 residues. CDR1 and CDR2 from the germline V gene are SGHTA and FQGNSA. Trimming removed 1 base at V and 3 bases at J, with 12 bases between. CDR3: CASSLVQGGDYGYTF. CDR3 nucleotide sequence: TGTGCCAGCAGCTTAGTACAAGGGGGGGACTATGGCTACACCTTC. Drawing the rest from reference TRBV7-2 and TRBJ1-2, the complete variable domain is GAGVSQSPSNKVTEKGKDVELRCDPISGHTALYWYRQSLGQGLEFLIYFQGNSAPDKSGLPSDRFSAERTGGSVSTLTIQRTQQEDSAVYLCASSLVQGGDYGYTFGSGTRLTVV.

CDR3 sequence (DNA): TGTGCCAGCAGTTCACAGGGCTTCCCTGGGGCCAACGTCCTGACTTTC. It yields the protein CASSSQGFPGANVLTF. V gene TRBV7-2 combines with J gene TRBJ2-6; a weak D match, TRBD1 (6 bases). The V and J ends lost 6 bases and 2 bases respectively, with 14 bases between them. CDR3 length: 16 amino acids. CDR1 is SGHTA and CDR2 is FQGNSA in the germline V gene.

In this sample, this clone turned up a few times. The genes are TRBV4-1 and TRBJ2-3; 12 bases fit TRBD2. The CDR3 spans 17 residues. Germline V gene sequence: CDR1 MGHRA, CDR2 YSYEKL. Losses at the gene ends were 4 bases for V and 2 bases for J; bases not matched to a gene: 7. CDR3: CASSRGTSGFPTDTQYF. CDR3 nucleotides: TGCGCCAGCAGCCGCGGGACTAGCGGGTTTCCCACAGATACGCAGTATTTT.

This rearrangement joins TRBV7-2 to TRBJ1-2; D remains unclear. Germline loops: CDR1 SGHTA, CDR2 FQGNSA. CDR3 length equals 13 residues. V was shortened by 2 bases and J by 4 bases, with 8 bases between the two germline ends. CDR3 in DNA: TGTGCCAGCAGCTTAAGCGGATCCTATGGCTACACCTTC. Protein sequence: CASSLSGSYGYTF.

This chain uses TRBV6-5 with TRBJ2-1, with D hard to call. Trimming took off 3 bases at V and 4 bases at J, with 10 bases between the two ends. The CDR3 sequence is 14 residues long. Per the germline V gene, CDR1 is MNHEY and CDR2 is SVGAGI. The CDR3 spells CASSYGRFYNEQFF. The CDR3 nucleotides read TGTGCCAGCAGTTATGGTCGGTTTTACAATGAGCAGTTCTTC.

This chain links TRBV5-4 with TRBJ1-1; possibly TRBD1 for D (6 bases). CDR1 is SGHNT, CDR2 YYREEE, per germline (reference sequence). Trimming took 0 bases from V and 4 from J, leaving 10 bases between them. The CDR3 covers 14 residues. CDR3 nucleotides: TGTGCCAGCAGCTTGGAGGGAGGGGGCACTGAAGCTTTCTTT. Protein: CASSLEGGGTEAFF.

The chain is built from TRBV5-1 and TRBJ2-4, with 8 bases that match TRBD2. The CDR3 totals 19 residues. Germline CDR1 reads SGHRS; CDR2 reads YFSETQ. V dropped 3 bases and J dropped 7; count of bases not matched to a gene: 21. This CDR3 is CASSSLPLRLGGLVNIQYF. The CDR3, as DNA: TGCGCCAGCAGCTCGCTGCCTCTACGACTCGGGGGACTAGTCAACATTCAGTACTTC.

The genes are TRBV4-2 and TRBJ2-2, with 7 bases aligning to TRBD1. CDR1 LGHNA and CDR2 YNFKEQ come from the germline V gene. V gave up 0 bases and J gave up 5 bases; unmatched junction bases: 0. The CDR3 extends over 14 amino acids. The CDR3 sequence is CASSQETGTGELFF. CDR3 DNA sequence: TGTGCCAGCAGCCAAGAGACAGGGACCGGGGAGCTGTTTTTT.

The chain links TRBV5-1 to TRBJ2-3; 7 positions agree with TRBD1. The CDR3 is made up of 14 amino acids. The V segment lost 6 bases and the J segment 4 bases; nucleotides outside the gene matches: 8. Germline V CDR1 and CDR2: SGHRS, YFSETQ. CDR3 sequence reads: CASKTGTDADTQYF. The CDR3 DNA is TGCGCCAGCAAAACCGGGACAGATGCAGATACGCAGTATTTT.

The rearrangement links TRBV9 to TRBJ2-5, with a possible D match to TRBD2 (6 bases). Deletions cut 4 bases from V and 1 base from J, with 11 bases between. Looked up from germline, CDR1 is SGDLS and CDR2 is YYNGEE. This CDR3 is 14 amino acids long. The DNA of the CDR3 is TGTGCCAGCAGCCCAACTAGCTCCCAAGAGACCCAGTACTTC. It is translated as CASSPTSSQETQYF. Variable domain in full (rest from reference TRBV9 and TRBJ2-5): DSGVTQTPKHLITATGQRVTLRCSPRSGDLSVYWYQQSLDQGLQFLIQYYNGEERAKGNILERFSAQQFPDLHSELNLSSLELGDSALYFCASSPTSSQETQYFGPGTRLLVL.

The chain links TRBV7-9 to TRBJ2-3, with 9 bases aligning to TRBD2. J lost 6 bases, V lost 5 bases, and 15 bases had no gene match. CDR1 SEHNR and CDR2 FQNEAQ come from the germline V gene (reference sequence). The CDR3 is 17 residues long. The CDR3 spells CASSPGRDSGGLDTQYF. In DNA, the CDR3 is TGTGCCAGCAGCCCCGGGAGGGATAGCGGGGGCCTCGATACGCAGTATTTT.

In this sample, this clone turned up once. The chain couples TRBV6-6 to TRBJ2-1; 7 positions agree with TRBD2. J gave up 7 bases and V 7 bases, and 10 bases lay outside the gene matches. Germline V gene lookup returns CDR1 MNHNY and CDR2 SVGAGI (reference sequence). This CDR3 is built from 14 residues. CDR3 coding DNA: TGTGCCAGCACCCCGCGTCCCGGGGGGAATGAGCAGTTCTTC. It translates to CASTPRPGGNEQFF.

J is TRBJ1-3 and V is TRBV4-1, with 7 bases aligning to TRBD1. Germline-derived CDR1 and CDR2 are MGHRA and YSYEKL. The length of the CDR3 is 16 residues. After removal of 2 bases from V and 0 bases from J, the junction contained 4 bases not matched to a gene. The CDR3 spells CASSQPGQLSGNTIYF. The CDR3 bases are TGCGCCAGCAGCCAACCGGGACAGCTCTCTGGAAACACCATATATTTT.

V and J are TRBV5-1 and TRBJ2-3, with 7 nucleotides matching TRBD1. V trimming: 0 bases; J trimming: 2 bases; junction bases outside the gene matches: 3. This CDR3 region has 15 residues. The germline CDR1 and CDR2 sequences are SGHRS and YFSETQ. CDR3 coding DNA: TGCGCCAGCAGCTTGGGGGGACAGTCCACAGATACGCAGTATTTT. Encoded protein: CASSLGGQSTDTQYF.

J is TRBJ2-7 and V is TRBV27; 8 bases fit TRBD1. In germline, CDR1 is MNHEY, CDR2 SMNVEV (reference sequence). CDR3 length equals 16 residues. J gave up 3 bases and V 4 bases, and 11 bases lay outside the gene matches. In nucleotides, the CDR3 is TGTGCCAGCAGTTCGACTTTCCGGGACAGGCTCTACGAGCAGTACTTC. It yields the protein CASSSTFRDRLYEQYF.

This clone occurred once. The V gene is TRBV10-3, the J gene TRBJ2-7, with a weak D call TRBD2 (7 bases). With 4 bases removed from V and 0 bases from J, the gap between germline ends came to 13 bases. The CDR3 is 15 residues long. Germline-derived CDR1 and CDR2 are ENHRY and SYGVKD. The CDR3 sequence: CAISGGGAFSYEQYF. Written as DNA, the CDR3 is TGTGCCATCAGTGGGGGGGGCGCTTTCTCCTACGAGCAGTACTTC.

The gene calls are TRBV2 and TRBJ1-1, with D possibly matching TRBD1 (5 bases). This CDR3 is built from 17 residues. Trimming removed 5 bases from V and 4 bases from J, with 23 bases in between. Germline lookup yields CDR1 SNHLY and CDR2 FYNNEI. CDR3 DNA sequence: TGTGCCAGCAGTTTTCTTAGGGTTTCTTTCGGGGGCACTGAAGCTTTCTTT. Translation gives CASSFLRVSFGGTEAFF. Filled out from reference TRBV2 and TRBJ1-1, the complete variable domain reads EPEVTQTPSHQVTQMGQEVILRCVPISNHLYFYWYRQILGQKVEFLVSFYNNEISEKSEIFDDQFSVERPDGSNFTLKIRSTKLEDSAMYFCASSFLRVSFGGTEAFFGQGTRLTVV.

The J gene is TRBJ2-3, the V gene TRBV9; D is ambiguous. V lost 0 bases and J lost 1, with 9 bases in between. From germline, CDR1 is SGDLS and CDR2 YYNGEE. The CDR3 has 15 amino acids. CDR3 protein: CASSVDSPGTDTQYF. The CDR3 nucleotides are TGTGCCAGCAGCGTAGACAGCCCGGGCACAGATACGCAGTATTTT.

This chain uses TRBV6-5 with TRBJ1-6; maybe TRBD1 (6 bases). The germline CDR1 and CDR2 sequences are MNHEY and SVGAGI. The CDR3 contains 14 residues. The V and J ends lost 5 bases and 7 bases respectively, with 12 bases between them. This CDR3 reads CASSEQGGNSPLHF. CDR3 DNA: TGTGCCAGCAGTGAACAGGGAGGGAATTCACCCCTCCACTTT.

This sequence joins TRBV7-8 and TRBJ2-5, with D unclear. CDR1 is SGHVS, CDR2 FQNEAQ, per germline. The CDR3 runs to 16 residues. Trimming left V 1 base short and J 1 base short, with 13 bases between. The CDR3 DNA reads as TGTGCCAGCAGCTTAGTGATCGGCGGCCTCCAAGAGACCCAGTACTTC. The encoded protein is CASSLVIGGLQETQYF.

The rearrangement joins TRBV4-2 to TRBJ1-4; D remains unclear. Germline lookup yields CDR1 LGHNA and CDR2 YNFKEQ. Deletions cut 0 bases from V and 5 bases from J, with 10 bases between. The CDR3 runs to 15 residues. For the CDR3, the DNA is TGTGCCAGCAGCCAAGAAACGCGGCAGAATGAAAAACTGTTTTTT. Its protein is CASSQETRQNEKLFF.

The table lists this clone with a few counts. The chain couples TRBV13 to TRBJ1-6; TRBD1 agrees at 8 bases. Trimming cost V 6 bases and J 10 bases; bases outside gene matches: 5. Germline V gene lookup returns CDR1 PRHDT and CDR2 FYEKMQ (reference sequence). CDR3 size: 13 residues. CDR3 in DNA: TGTGCCAGCAGTTTCGACAGGGGATCACCCCTCCACTTT. It codes for CASSFDRGSPLHF.

This sequence joins TRBV7-6 and TRBJ1-1, with no clear D. The CDR3 consists of 13 residues. V was trimmed by 5 bases and J by 1 base, leaving 8 bases between them. From germline, CDR1 is SGHVS and CDR2 FNYEAQ. CDR3 nucleotides: TGTGCCAGCAGCCTTGACAAGAACACTGAAGCTTTCTTT. Translated: CASSLDKNTEAFF.

The chain combines TRBV7-9 with TRBJ2-2; TRBD2 aligns across 7 bases. The J segment lost 2 bases and the V segment lost 5 bases, leaving 14 bases of the junction unmatched. The V gene's germline CDR1 is SEHNR and CDR2 FQNEAQ (reference sequence). The CDR3 loop spans 18 amino acids. CDR3 DNA sequence: TGTGCCAGCAGCGCTGGATTGGGAGCGGGGTCCAACACCGGGGAGCTGTTTTTT. Translation gives CASSAGLGAGSNTGELFF.